The clone carrying this TCR beta chain was seen more than once but under ten times. Its target is not known. The use of a sample-barcoded 5' primer and a J-beta primer mix characterized a second PCR of about 7 to 12 cycles. One entry per CDR3 protein, called by TCRdb with MiXCR from the 5' RACE reads. The sample includes about 830,000 distinct CDR3 sequences, 58% seen only once; the top ten take 20% to 25%. This sample was included in a study of blood T cells in healthy people across ages. About the study: Per two T cells, about one barcoded beta molecule was captured through template switching.

The study, taken as a whole, reports: Estimated diversity across one million T cells was deemed an underestimate.

The CDR3 runs to 16 residues. Healthy Caucasian individuals from Russia aged about 6 to 100 served as donors. The chain uses TRBV21-1 and TRBJ2-4; the DNA was not compared with TRBD1, the D call given in the table. The end of the DNA fits TRBJ2-7 better, so the J call may be wrong. TRBV21-1 is listed as a pseudogene. The receptor comes from a man aged 30 to 45 in good health. Material: blood. CDR3 region: CASSRDRDKRPYEQYF. The CDR3 DNA is TGTGCCAGCAGCCGGGACAGGGACAAACGCCCCTACGAGCAGTACTTC.